The 6 T cell receptor beta chains reported below all come from one sample, sequenced in a study of kidney transplant recipient with SARS-CoV-2 infection. TCRdb re-derived calls from the reads in MiXCR, one entry per CDR3 protein. Found here are roughly 230,000 distinct CDR3 sequences, around 30% of them singletons; the top ten hold under 9.5%. Sample: a blood sample, taken at baseline and on roughly day 110 from a kidney transplant recipient. The receptor set was obtained from a male patient younger than 45 who had COVID-19 and was a kidney transplant recipient. Some of these T cells may belong to the graft donor.

The chain couples TRBV20-1 to TRBJ2-3; D might be TRBD1 (5 bases). The V gene's germline CDR1 is DFQATT and CDR2 SNEGSKA (reference sequence). This CDR3 contains 14 residues. Between the trimmed V and J ends, which lost 2 bases and 0 bases, there was a span of 9 bases. The DNA for the CDR3 is TGCAGTGCTAGATTTAGGGGAAGCACAGATACGCAGTATTTT. This translates into CSARFRGSTDTQYF.

This clonotype was detected ten times or more. The chain uses TRBV12-3 or TRBV12-4 and TRBJ2-4, with 8 bases lining up with TRBD1. V was pared by 6 bases and J by 1 base, with 2 bases of the junction left unmatched. The CDR3 contains 14 residues. The CDR3 loop is CASRGQEAKNIQYF. DNA of the CDR3: TGTGCCAGCAGGGGACAGGAGGCCAAAAACATTCAGTACTTC.

This clonotype has a count of ten or more. The chain is built from TRBV2 and TRBJ2-2; D possibly corresponds to TRBD1 (5 bases). The V gene lost 8 bases and the J gene lost 4 bases, with 11 bases spanning the gap. From germline, CDR1 is SNHLY and CDR2 FYNNEI. This CDR3 has 13 residues. The CDR3 is CASQGQPTGELFF. The CDR3 region has the DNA TGTGCCAGCCAAGGACAACCCACCGGGGAGCTGTTTTTT.

As for this clonotype: This may arise from a read error, as a much more abundant clone is one base away. This chain links TRBV12-3 or TRBV12-4 with TRBJ2-7; 7 nucleotides align to TRBD1. The CDR3 is made up of 14 amino acids. J gave up 3 bases and V 7 bases, and 9 bases lay outside the gene matches. This chain's CDR3 is CASTVDREGYEQYF. The DNA for the CDR3 is TGTGCCAGCACCGTCGACAGGGAAGGCTACGAGCAGTACTTC.

Remarks on this clonotype: Just one base apart from a much larger clone, this may be a read error. The chain has TRBV7-9 and TRBJ2-1; possible D gene TRBD1, 5 bases. CDR1 and CDR2 (germline): SEHNR, FQNEAQ (reference sequence). The CDR3 contains 16 residues. The CDR3 protein is CTSIQGAVISYNEQFF. As DNA, the CDR3 is TGTACCAGCATCCAAGGGGCGGTTATCTCCTACAATGAGCAGTTCTTC.

Turning to this clonotype: One base away lies a much larger clone, so this may be a sequencing read error. This CDR3 reads CANSNCHPISFSETQYF. The CDR3, as DNA: TGTGCCAACAGCAATTGTCATCCCATTTCTTTCTCTGAGACCCAGTACTTC. The rearrangement joins TRBV3-1 to TRBJ2-5; D gene uncertain. CDR3 length: 17 residues. From germline, CDR1 is LGHDT and CDR2 YNNKEL (reference sequence).